This TCR beta chain was profiled in a study of cytomegalovirus exposure and HLA in healthy donors. Study in general: Findings of an earlier analysis included roughly 110 million unique TCR beta sequences from some 190 million T cells.

Study-wide findings and caveats: The study recorded about 150 TCR beta chains that were cytomegalovirus-associated.

Per germline, CDR1 MNHNY and CDR2 SVGAGI (reference sequence). The CDR3 length is 15 residues. J was trimmed by 6 bases and V by 2 bases; bases with no gene match: 6. The PCR was carried out with 60 Vbeta primers and 13 Jbeta primers. Profiling relied on immunoSEQ multiplex PCR, and the TCRdb table lists in-frame clones only, not all of them. The data show around 130,000 clones, roughly 75% seen once. Notes on this clone: Antigen specificity is unknown.

This TCR was sampled from a man younger than 40 in good health and CMV-seronegative. The chain has TRBV6-6 and TRBJ2-7, with 11 positions matching TRBD1. Sequences were obtained from PBMCs. The CDR3 region is CASSYQGQGVPEQYF. In nucleotides, the CDR3 is TGTGCCAGCAGTTACCAGGGACAGGGGGTTCCCGAGCAGTACTTC.